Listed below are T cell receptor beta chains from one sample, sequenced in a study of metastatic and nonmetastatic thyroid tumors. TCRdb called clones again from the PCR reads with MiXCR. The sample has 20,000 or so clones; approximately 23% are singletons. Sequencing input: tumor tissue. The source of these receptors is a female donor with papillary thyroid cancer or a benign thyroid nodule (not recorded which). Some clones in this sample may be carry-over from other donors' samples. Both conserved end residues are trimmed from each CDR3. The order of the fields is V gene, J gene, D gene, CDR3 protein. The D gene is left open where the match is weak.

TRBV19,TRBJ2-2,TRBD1,ASDRGYTGELF
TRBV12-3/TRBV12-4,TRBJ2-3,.,ASSFGGGSTYTQY
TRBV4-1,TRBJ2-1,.,ASSQEGGWRGGDEQF
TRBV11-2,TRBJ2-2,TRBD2,ASSAPGLAGSGELF
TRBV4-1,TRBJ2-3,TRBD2,ASSRLAGTDTQY
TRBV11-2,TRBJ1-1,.,ASSPTRGTEAF
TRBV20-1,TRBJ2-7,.,SAGGHGDYEQY
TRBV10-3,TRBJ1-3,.,AISGPSPHSSGNTIY
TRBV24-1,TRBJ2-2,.,ATSGGSVNTGELF
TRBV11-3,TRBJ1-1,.,ASSLAGGTTRKAF
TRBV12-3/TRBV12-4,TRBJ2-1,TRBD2,ASSWSGSSEQF
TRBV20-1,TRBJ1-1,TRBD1,SPKPGQGAGGNTEAF
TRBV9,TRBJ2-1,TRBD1,ASSAMPTGGRSSYNEQF
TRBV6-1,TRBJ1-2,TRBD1,ASSGQGSGYT
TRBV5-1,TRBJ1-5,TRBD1,ASSLGTGYNQPQH
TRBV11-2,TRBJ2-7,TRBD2,AGSLDGTSGRSEQY
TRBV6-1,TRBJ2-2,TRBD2,ASSRIAGGPGTGELF
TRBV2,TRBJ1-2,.,ASSEKGYGYT
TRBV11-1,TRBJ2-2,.,ASSLNSLGNTGELF
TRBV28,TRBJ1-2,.,ASSLSSREYT
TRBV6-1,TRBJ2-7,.,ASSGYLTGPQQY
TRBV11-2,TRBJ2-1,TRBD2,ASSLELAGGRSEQF
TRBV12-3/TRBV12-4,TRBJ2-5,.,ASSLAGVETQY
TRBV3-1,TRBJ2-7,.,ASSQEGWGEQY
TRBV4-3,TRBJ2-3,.,ASSRTVSTDTQY
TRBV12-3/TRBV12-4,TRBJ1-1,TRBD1,ASSNGAGGFKVTEAF
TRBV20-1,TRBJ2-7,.,VGREDYEQY
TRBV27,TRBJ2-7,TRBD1,ASTHRTGPSEIYEQY
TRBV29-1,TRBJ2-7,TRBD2,SVVAGGPGGEQY
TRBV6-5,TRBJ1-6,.,ASSYMAGPHLQNSPLH
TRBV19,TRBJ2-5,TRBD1,ASSSGQIGETQY
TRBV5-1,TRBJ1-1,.,ASSLSAGGYTEAF
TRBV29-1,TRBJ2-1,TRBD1,SVGSNDRVWRF
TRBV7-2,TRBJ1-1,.,ASSADSGNTEAF
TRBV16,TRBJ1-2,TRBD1,ASGQSVTGGGYGYT
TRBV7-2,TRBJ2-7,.,ASSLDAPTGHEQY
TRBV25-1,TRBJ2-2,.,ASSESQFSTGELF
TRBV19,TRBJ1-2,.,ASSMGYGYT
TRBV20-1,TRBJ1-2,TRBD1,SARPVPGQGADGYT
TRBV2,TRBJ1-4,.,ASRTRGGTNEKLF
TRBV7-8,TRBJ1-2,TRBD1,ASYLQGVGYGYT
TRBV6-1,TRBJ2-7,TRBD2,ASSVTSGTYSYEQY
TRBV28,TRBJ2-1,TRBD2,ASSPSGGRMNEQF
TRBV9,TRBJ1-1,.,ASSVATRTVDNTEAF
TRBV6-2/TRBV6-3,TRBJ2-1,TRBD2,ASSYGTSGNEQF
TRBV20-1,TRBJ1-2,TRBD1,SARAQGLSGDIYGYT
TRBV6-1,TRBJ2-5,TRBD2,ASSGGLAAQETQY
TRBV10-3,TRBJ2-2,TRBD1,AISTGSNTGELF
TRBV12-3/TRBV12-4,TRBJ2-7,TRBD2,TSSLLACSYEQY
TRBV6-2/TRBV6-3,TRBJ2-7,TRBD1,ASLRRQGLLLYEQY
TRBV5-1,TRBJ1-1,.,ASSTGQIAMNTEAF
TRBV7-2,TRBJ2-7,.,ASSFKLDSYEQY
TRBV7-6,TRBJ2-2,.,ASSLVQPSNTGELF
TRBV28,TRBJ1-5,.,ASSLGAGLGQPQH
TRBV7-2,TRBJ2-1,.,VSSRSRDYNEQF
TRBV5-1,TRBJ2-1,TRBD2,ASSSQGLAGYNEQF